A single sample gave rise to the 9 T cell receptor beta chains below, sequenced in a study of blood T cell repertoires in COVID-19. Repertoires were generated with immunoSEQ multiplex PCR, while TCRdb's copy carries only in-frame clones and drops some. The repertoire holds some 300,000 clones, with around 88% as singletons. Source material: peripheral blood. These receptors all come from a woman in her 70s with COVID-19, enrolled during active disease.

The chain carries TRBV10-3 and TRBJ2-1; maybe TRBD1 (6 bases). In germline, CDR1 is ENHRY, CDR2 SYGVKD. V lost 4 bases to trimming and J lost 8 bases, with 12 bases between them. There are 13 residues in the CDR3. CDR3 DNA sequence: TGTGCCATCAGTGGAGGGGGTTTCGATGAGCAGTTCTTC. Translated, it gives CAISGGGFDEQFF.

The chain carries TRBV7-2 and TRBJ1-5; the match to TRBD1 covers 9 bases. The CDR3 is 14 amino acids. With V trimmed by 2 bases and J by 8 bases, 4 bases remained unmatched. Germline CDR1 reads SGHTA; CDR2 reads FQGNSA. The CDR3 DNA follows: TGTGCCAGCAGCTTAACGGGACAGGGAAAGCCCCAGCATTTT. Translation gives CASSLTGQGKPQHF.

The genes are TRBV28 and TRBJ2-3; TRBD2 matches 9 bases. The junction had 5 bases not matched to a gene; V was cut back by 4 bases and J by 3 bases. The germline V gene encodes CDR1 MDHEN and CDR2 SYDVKM. The CDR3 runs 15 residues. The CDR3 is CASSSTGLATDTQYF. The CDR3 DNA follows: TGTGCCAGCAGTTCTACTGGACTAGCGACAGATACGCAGTATTTT.

The chain uses TRBV5-1 and TRBJ1-2, with 7 bases identical to TRBD1. Germline lookup yields CDR1 SGHRS and CDR2 YFSETQ. V was clipped by 0 bases and J by 7 bases; unmatched bases: 12. The CDR3 spans 16 residues. Here the CDR3 DNA reads TGCGCCAGCAGCTTGGTGATGGGGCAGGGGGTTTCTGGCTACACCTTC. Its protein product is CASSLVMGQGVSGYTF.

The V gene is TRBV3-1 (or the pseudogene TRBV3-2), the J gene TRBJ2-1, with 7 bases matching TRBD2. The CDR3 runs to 17 residues. Germline V gene data show CDR1 as LGHDT and CDR2 as YNNKEL (reference sequence). The V gene end was trimmed by 1 base and the J gene end by 3 bases; junction bases not matched to a gene: 9. The CDR3 coding sequence is TGTGCCAGCAGCCAAGGCTTAGCGGGCCCCATCTACAATGAGCAGTTCTTC. It is translated as CASSQGLAGPIYNEQFF.

The V gene is TRBV30, the J gene TRBJ1-3; D gene uncertain. Trimming cost V 5 bases and J 0 bases, with 8 bases left between them. The CDR3 is made up of 13 amino acids. The V gene's germline CDR1 is GTSNPN and CDR2 SVGIG (reference sequence). CDR3 region: CAWGRHSGNTIYF. The CDR3 nucleotides read TGTGCCTGGGGCAGACACTCTGGAAACACCATATATTTT.

The chain links TRBV2 to TRBJ2-7; 10 bases align to TRBD1. This CDR3 contains 16 residues. V lost 3 bases to trimming and J lost 5 bases; unmatched junction nucleotides: 10. CDR1 is SNHLY and CDR2 is FYNNEI in the germline V gene. The CDR3 here is CASSDGPSGQGNEQYF. In DNA form, the CDR3 reads TGTGCCAGCAGTGATGGTCCTTCGGGACAGGGGAACGAGCAGTACTTC.

The V and J genes are TRBV5-1 and TRBJ1-1, with D possibly matching TRBD1 (6 bases). Germline lookup yields CDR1 SGHRS and CDR2 YFSETQ. The CDR3 contains 15 residues. Trimming shortened V by 4 bases and J by 1 base, and 14 bases separated the two germline ends. CDR3 loop: CASSPGQRPNTEAFF. CDR3 nucleotide sequence: TGCGCCAGCAGCCCCGGACAGAGACCGAACACTGAAGCTTTCTTT.

V is TRBV7-9 and J is TRBJ2-1, with 13 bases lining up with TRBD2. The germline V gene encodes CDR1 SEHNR and CDR2 FQNEAQ (reference sequence). This CDR3 has 18 residues. V shed 5 bases, J shed 0 bases, and the junction held 7 bases outside the gene matches. The CDR3 sequence: CASSLGLAGAHSYNEQFF. CDR3 DNA sequence: TGTGCCAGCAGCCTCGGACTAGCGGGGGCACACTCCTACAATGAGCAGTTCTTC. Full variable domain (remainder filled in from reference TRBV7-9 and TRBJ2-1): DTGVSQNPRHKITKRGQNVTFRCDPISEHNRLYWYRQTLGQGPEFLTYFQNEAQLEKSRLLSDRFSAERPKGSFSTLEIQRTEQGDSAMYLCASSLGLAGAHSYNEQFFGPGTRLTVL.